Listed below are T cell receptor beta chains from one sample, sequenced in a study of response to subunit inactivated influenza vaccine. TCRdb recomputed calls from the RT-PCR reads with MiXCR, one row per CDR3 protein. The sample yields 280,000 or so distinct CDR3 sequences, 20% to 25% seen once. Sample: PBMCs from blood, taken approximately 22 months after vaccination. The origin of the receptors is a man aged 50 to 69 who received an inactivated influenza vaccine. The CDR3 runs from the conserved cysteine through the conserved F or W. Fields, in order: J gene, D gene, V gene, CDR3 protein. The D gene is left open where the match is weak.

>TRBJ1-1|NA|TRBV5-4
CASSLVTTGNTEALF
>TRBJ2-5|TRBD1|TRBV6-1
CASRPFGNRGGFGETQYF
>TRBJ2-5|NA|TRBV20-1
CSAKTRIHQETQYF
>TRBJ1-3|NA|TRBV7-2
CASSLEIRSGNTIYF
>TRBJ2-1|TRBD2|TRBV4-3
CASSQEKREDYNEQFF
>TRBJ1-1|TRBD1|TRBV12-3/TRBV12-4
CASSLRQGAGEAFF
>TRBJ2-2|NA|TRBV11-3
CASSGKGNTGELFF
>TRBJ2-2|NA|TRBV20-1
CSARIPYTGELFF
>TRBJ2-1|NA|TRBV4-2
CASSQAGLGAHEQFF
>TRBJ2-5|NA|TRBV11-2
CASSLETQYF
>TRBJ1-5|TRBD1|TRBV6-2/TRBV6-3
CASSYGQGTYSNQPQHF
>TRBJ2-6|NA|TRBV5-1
CASSFRGLSGANVLTF
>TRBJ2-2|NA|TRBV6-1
CASSAEGNTGELFF
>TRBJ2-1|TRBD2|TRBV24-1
CATSDTSGRAYNEQFF
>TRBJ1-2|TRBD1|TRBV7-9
CASSLGDRGPGYTF
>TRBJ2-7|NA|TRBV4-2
CASSQARGYEQYF
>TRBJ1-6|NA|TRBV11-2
CASSSPGGVDSPLHF
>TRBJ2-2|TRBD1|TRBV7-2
CASSWGQDLNTGELFF
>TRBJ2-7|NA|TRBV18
CASWSDSSYEQYF
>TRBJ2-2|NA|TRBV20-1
CSARDPGGMRSGELFF
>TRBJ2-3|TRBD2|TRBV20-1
CSASQTSGDTDTQYF
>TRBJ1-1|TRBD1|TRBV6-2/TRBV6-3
CASNFRGLVNTEAFF
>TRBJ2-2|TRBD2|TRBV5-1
CASGGQRGVAGELFF
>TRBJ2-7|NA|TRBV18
CASSTYGYEQYF
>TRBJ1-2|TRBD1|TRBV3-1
CASSQGTGYSGYTF
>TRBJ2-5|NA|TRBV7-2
CASSLGFRETQYF
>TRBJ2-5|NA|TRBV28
CASAKETQYF
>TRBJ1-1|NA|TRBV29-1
CSVLDGFMNTEAFF
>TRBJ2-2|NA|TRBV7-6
CASSLQGADTGELFF
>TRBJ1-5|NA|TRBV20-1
CSARMGGANQPQHF
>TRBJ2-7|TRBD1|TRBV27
CASSFQGAYEQYF
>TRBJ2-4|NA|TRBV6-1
CASSESLGGKNIQYF
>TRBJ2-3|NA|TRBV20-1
CSASWASTDTQYF
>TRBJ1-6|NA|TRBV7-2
CASSLAQGGSPLHF
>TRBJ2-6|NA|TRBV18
CASSPLTGPLSSGANVLTF
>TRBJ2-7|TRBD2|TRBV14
CASSQVPSGRFTYEQYF
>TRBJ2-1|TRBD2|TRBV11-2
CASTSGAGAYNEQFF
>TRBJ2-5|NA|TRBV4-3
CASSQDFGVQETQYF
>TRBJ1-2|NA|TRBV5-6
CASSSINYGYTF
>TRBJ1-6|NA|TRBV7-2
CASSLRGDSPLHF
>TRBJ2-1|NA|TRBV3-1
CASSQDSKYNEQFF
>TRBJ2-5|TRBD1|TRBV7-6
CASSWLRTGLQETQYF
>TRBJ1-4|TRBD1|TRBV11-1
CASSSTVGTVYYNEKLFF
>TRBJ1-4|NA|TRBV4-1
CASSLEGANLFF
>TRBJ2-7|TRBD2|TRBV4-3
CASSQDQGLAGAYEQYF
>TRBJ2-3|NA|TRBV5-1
CASSLFGQSTDTQYF
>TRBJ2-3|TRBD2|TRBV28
CASSDGLVPGTQYF
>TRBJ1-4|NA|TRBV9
CASSVGSRPNEKLFF
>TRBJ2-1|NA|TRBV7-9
CASSPSVGRGGNEQFF
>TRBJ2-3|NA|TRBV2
CASSQDSPLSYTQYF
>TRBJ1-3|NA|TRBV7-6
CASTSGWGAGNTIYF
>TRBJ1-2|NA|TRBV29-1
CSVDQAPKGSPGGYTF
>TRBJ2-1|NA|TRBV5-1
CASSLTPREQFF
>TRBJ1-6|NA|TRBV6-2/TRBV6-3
CASSYRLTGHERYPYNSPLHF